This passage covers 27 T cell receptor beta chains from one sample sequenced in a study of T cell changes during pregnancy in multiple sclerosis. TCRdb's table, derived via immunoSEQ multiplex PCR, lists solely in-frame clones and lacks some. The table shows fewer than 70,000 clones, with roughly 89% occurring only once. The sample comprised peripheral blood from another person, used as feeder cells. The receptors shown here come from a human donor whose cells served as feeder cells for cultures in a pregnancy study.

In its sample, this clone was seen once. This chain joins TRBV20-1 and TRBJ1-4, with D tentatively TRBD1 (6 bases). The V gene lost 4 bases and the J gene lost 10 bases, with 10 bases spanning the gap. Germline loops: CDR1 DFQATT, CDR2 SNEGSKA (reference sequence). The CDR3 runs to 11 residues. The CDR3 is CSANRETKLFF. In DNA, the CDR3 is TGCAGTGCTAACAGGGAAACAAAACTGTTTTTT.

The chain joins TRBV5-1 to TRBJ2-1; the match to TRBD2 covers 8 bases. The V gene end was trimmed by 4 bases and the J gene end by 2 bases; junction bases not matched to a gene: 8. Looked up from germline, CDR1 is SGHRS and CDR2 is YFSETQ. The CDR3 is 16 amino acids. The CDR3 region is CASSPIRGGTYNEQFF. In DNA form, the CDR3 reads TGCGCCAGCAGCCCCATTCGGGGGGGAACCTACAATGAGCAGTTCTTC.

The V and J genes are TRBV16 and TRBJ1-2; the match to TRBD1 covers 9 bases. This CDR3 region has 18 residues. Germline CDR1 is KGHSY and CDR2 is FQNENV. With V trimmed by 4 bases and J by 4 bases, 16 bases remained unmatched. The CDR3 DNA reads TGTGCCAGCAGCCCCACCGACAGGGGGAAGCAATTCACCTATGGCTACACCTTC. It encodes CASSPTDRGKQFTYGYTF.

The rearrangement uses TRBV5-1 and TRBJ2-1; TRBD2 might be the D (6 bases). This CDR3 contains 14 residues. Trimming cost V 2 bases and J 7 bases, with 13 bases left between them. Per the germline V gene, CDR1 is SGHRS and CDR2 is YFSETQ. CDR3 nucleotide sequence: TGCGCCAGCAGCTTACCACTAGCTGTGAATGAGCAGTTCTTC. Protein: CASSLPLAVNEQFF.

V is TRBV5-1 and J is TRBJ1-5; D possibly corresponds to TRBD1 (5 bases). Trimming shortened V by 0 bases and J by 5 bases, and 12 bases separated the two germline ends. Germline lookup yields CDR1 SGHRS and CDR2 YFSETQ. CDR3 length: 15 amino acids. The CDR3 is CASSLGGSAHQPQHF. The CDR3 DNA reads as TGCGCCAGCAGCTTGGGGGGGAGCGCGCATCAGCCCCAGCATTTT.

This chain connects TRBV6-1 to TRBJ2-2; 11 nucleotides match TRBD2. V was clipped by 8 bases and J by 3 bases; unmatched bases: 2. Germline-derived CDR1 and CDR2 are MNHNS and SASEGT. This CDR3 is 14 amino acids long. The CDR3 is CASSTSGDTGELFF. In DNA, the CDR3 is TGTGCCAGCTCGACTAGCGGGGACACCGGGGAGCTGTTTTTT.

This chain connects TRBV28 to TRBJ2-4; 10 positions match TRBD2. The CDR3 runs to 15 residues. Trimming removed 6 bases from V and 6 bases from J; junction bases left unmatched: 8. Germline V CDR1 and CDR2: MDHEN, SYDVKM. The CDR3: CASRSGGVPVNIQYF. CDR3 DNA: TGTGCCAGCAGGAGCGGGGGGGTCCCTGTAAACATTCAGTACTTC.

The chain couples TRBV6-5 to TRBJ2-1, with a possible D match to TRBD1 (6 bases). The germline CDR1 and CDR2 sequences are MNHEY and SVGAGI. The CDR3 is 12 residues long. V dropped 5 bases and J dropped 13 bases, with 15 bases sitting between them. The CDR3 region is CASSGVQGFQFF. In nucleotides, the CDR3 is TGTGCCAGCAGTGGAGTACAGGGATTCCAGTTCTTC.

This clone was seen once. This chain uses TRBV20-1 with TRBJ2-1; D gene uncertain. Germline assignment: CDR1 DFQATT and CDR2 SNEGSKA (reference sequence). The CDR3 is 11 residues long. Deletions cut 6 bases from V and 9 bases from J, with 12 bases between. In DNA, the CDR3 is TGCAGTGCCCTGAGTCCGGGTGAGCAGTTCTTC. Translated: CSALSPGEQFF.

The chain couples TRBV2 to TRBJ2-5, with 10 bases aligning to TRBD2. The J call may be incorrect, as the DNA end agrees better with TRBJ2-7. Per the germline V gene, CDR1 is SNHLY and CDR2 is FYNNEI. CDR3 length: 18 amino acids. The CDR3 region is CASSEPSFLAGVGYEQYF. As DNA, the CDR3 is TGTGCCAGCAGTGAACCCTCATTCCTAGCGGGGGTAGGCTACGAGCAGTACTTC.

This clone was observed once. V usage is TRBV10-2 and J usage is TRBJ2-1; 8 bases agree with TRBD2. The CDR3 has 15 amino acids. Per germline, CDR1 WSHSY and CDR2 SAAADI. The ends lost 5 bases at V and 10 bases at J; junction bases unmatched: 13. CDR3 bases: TGCGCCAGCAGTCCCTTCGGGGGGGGCGTGGGAGAGCAGTTCTTC. Translation gives CASSPFGGGVGEQFF.

The V gene is TRBV21-1, the J gene TRBJ2-2. TRBV21-1 is recorded as a pseudogene. This CDR3 spans 14 amino acids. The CDR3 loop reads CASSRDRPTGELFF. The CDR3, as DNA: TGTGCCAGCAGCAGGGACCGGCCAACCGGGGAGCTGTTTTTT.

The CDR3 region has the DNA TGCGCCAGCAGCTTGGTTACCAGGACCACTGAAGCTTTCTTT. It codes for CASSLVTRTTEAFF. The genes are TRBV5-1 and TRBJ1-1; D unresolved. The CDR3 has 14 amino acids. Germline V gene sequence: CDR1 SGHRS, CDR2 YFSETQ. V lost 0 bases and J 4 bases, leaving 10 bases between the germline ends.

The chain has TRBV2 and TRBJ2-3, with D unresolved. With 3 bases removed from V and 2 bases from J, the gap between germline ends came to 9 bases. The CDR3 is 14 amino acids. The germline gives CDR1 SNHLY, CDR2 FYNNEI. The CDR3 here is CASSDRKTTDTQYF. The CDR3 region has the DNA TGTGCCAGCAGTGACAGGAAAACCACAGATACGCAGTATTTT.

The rearrangement links TRBV19 to TRBJ2-3; D not resolved. Germline-derived CDR1 and CDR2 are LNHDA and SQIVND (reference sequence). Trimming took 1 base from V and 0 from J, leaving 5 bases between them. The CDR3 runs 14 residues. CDR3 sequence: CASSIGPSTDTQYF. CDR3 nucleotide sequence: TGTGCCAGTAGTATAGGGCCTAGCACAGATACGCAGTATTTT.

V is TRBV19 and J is TRBJ2-1; D not resolved. V was cut by 3 bases and J by 2 bases, with 14 bases left in between. The CDR3 runs 16 residues. The germline V gene has CDR1 LNHDA and CDR2 SQIVND (reference sequence). The CDR3 region has the DNA TGTGCCAGTAGTATGCTGGGAATCGGTGCCTACAATGAGCAGTTCTTC. Its protein product is CASSMLGIGAYNEQFF.

The genes are TRBV5-1 and TRBJ2-3; 9 bases line up with TRBD2. Trimming cost V 4 bases and J 8 bases; bases outside gene matches: 11. From germline, CDR1 is SGHRS and CDR2 YFSETQ. This CDR3 has 15 residues. The CDR3 bases are TGCGCCAGCAGCCAAAGCGGGGGGACCGGCAGTACGCAGTATTTT. Translated, it gives CASSQSGGTGSTQYF. The variable domain in full, with the rest retrieved from reference TRBV5-1 and TRBJ2-3, is KAGVTQTPRYLIKTRGQQVTLSCSPISGHRSVSWYQQTPGQGLQFLFEYFSETQRNKGNFPGRFSGRQFSNSRSEMNVSTLELGDSALYLCASSQSGGTGSTQYFGPGTRLTVL.

The chain is built from TRBV5-1 and TRBJ2-3, with no clear D. Per the germline V gene, CDR1 is SGHRS and CDR2 is YFSETQ. The CDR3 contains 14 residues. Deletions cut 0 bases from V and 6 bases from J, with 11 bases between. CDR3 region: CASSLVGPMDTQYF. In DNA form, the CDR3 reads TGCGCCAGCAGCTTGGTGGGCCCAATGGATACGCAGTATTTT. The whole variable domain, remainder taken from reference TRBV5-1 and TRBJ2-3, is KAGVTQTPRYLIKTRGQQVTLSCSPISGHRSVSWYQQTPGQGLQFLFEYFSETQRNKGNFPGRFSGRQFSNSRSEMNVSTLELGDSALYLCASSLVGPMDTQYFGPGTRLTVL.

V gene TRBV7-3 combines with J gene TRBJ2-2; D gene uncertain. CDR1 is SGHTA, CDR2 FQGTGA, per germline. Trimming removed 2 bases at V and 6 bases at J, with 4 bases between. The CDR3 extends over 12 amino acids. The chain's CDR3 is CASSLRAGELFF. The CDR3 region has the DNA TGTGCCAGCAGCTTACGTGCCGGGGAGCTGTTTTTT.

CDR3 sequence: CASSDPGLAGVETQYF. The DNA of the CDR3 is TGCGCCAGCAGTGATCCCGGACTAGCGGGAGTGGAGACCCAGTACTTC. The chain joins TRBV10-2 to TRBJ2-5, with TRBD2 identical over 13 bases. The CDR3 runs to 16 residues. V dropped 3 bases and J dropped 5; count of bases not matched to a gene: 6. Germline CDR1 and CDR2: WSHSY and SAAADI.

The V call is TRBV4-1, the J call TRBJ2-1; 10 bases are a match to TRBD1. Per the germline V gene, CDR1 is MGHRA and CDR2 is YSYEKL. This CDR3 is 16 amino acids long. V was pared by 7 bases and J by 7 bases, with 13 bases of the junction left unmatched. The CDR3 DNA reads TGCGCCAGCACCCCTGTCGGGGACAGGGGACTGAATGAGCAGTTCTTC. It yields the protein CASTPVGDRGLNEQFF.

The genes are TRBV6-5 and TRBJ2-7, with a possible D match to TRBD1 (6 bases). Looked up from germline, CDR1 is MNHEY and CDR2 is SVGAGI. Trimming shortened V by 2 bases and J by 0 bases, and 14 bases separated the two germline ends. This CDR3 is 16 amino acids long. The DNA for the CDR3 is TGTGCCAGCAGTTACCACGGACAGATAGGCTCCTACGAGCAGTACTTC. Protein product: CASSYHGQIGSYEQYF.

The chain has TRBV9 and TRBJ1-1, with D uncertain. V lost 0 bases and J 9 bases, leaving 12 bases between the germline ends. The CDR3 length is 13 residues. Germline loops: CDR1 SGDLS, CDR2 YYNGEE. Here the CDR3 DNA reads TGTGCCAGCAGCGTAGTTCAAGGTGGAAAAGCTTTCTTT. It encodes CASSVVQGGKAFF.

The chain uses TRBV6-5 and TRBJ1-3; TRBD1 aligns across 9 bases. Unmatched junction bases numbered 2, after V lost 5 bases and J lost 3 bases. This CDR3 comprises 14 residues. CDR1 is MNHEY, CDR2 SVGAGI, per germline. CDR3 residues: CASSTTGGGNTIYF. DNA for the CDR3: TGTGCCAGCAGTACGACAGGGGGTGGAAACACCATATATTTT.

V is TRBV12-2 and J is TRBJ1-2. TRBV12-2 has pseudogene status. The CDR3 covers 16 residues. CDR3 amino acids: CASRPESFGGAYGYTF. CDR3 nucleotides: TGTGCAAGTCGCCCCGAAAGCTTCGGGGGGGCCTATGGCTACACCTTC.

This chain connects TRBV7-7 to TRBJ2-3; TRBD1 aligns across 7 bases. This CDR3 region has 16 residues. Germline assignment: CDR1 SSHAT and CDR2 FNYEAQ (reference sequence). V trimming: 5 bases; J trimming: 2 bases; junction bases outside the gene matches: 10. Here the CDR3 DNA reads TGTGCCAGCAGCCTAGGGACAGAACCGAACACAGATACGCAGTATTTT. This codes for CASSLGTEPNTDTQYF.

V usage is TRBV5-4 and J usage is TRBJ2-5, with TRBD2 identical over 9 bases. CDR1 and CDR2 from the germline V gene are SGHNT and YYREEE (reference sequence). This CDR3 spans 15 amino acids. The J segment lost 3 bases and the V segment lost 0 bases, leaving 3 bases of the junction unmatched. This CDR3 reads CASSLASGVKETQYF. Written as DNA, the CDR3 is TGTGCCAGCAGCTTGGCTAGCGGGGTTAAAGAGACCCAGTACTTC. The full variable domain, completed using reference TRBV5-4 and TRBJ2-5, is ETGVTQSPTHLIKTRGQQVTLRCSSQSGHNTVSWYQQALGQGPQFIFQYYREEENGRGNFPPRFSGLQFPNYSSELNVNALELDDSALYLCASSLASGVKETQYFGPGTRLLVL.